Shown below are 18 T cell receptor beta chains from a single sample sequenced in a study of shared clonotypes between healthy human individuals. Clones were read by immunoSEQ multiplex PCR, and TCRdb kept only the in-frame ones, dropping some. The profile shows about 460,000 clones, roughly three quarters of them singletons. Sequenced sample: PBMCs. The receptors shown here come from a woman aged 40 to 55 in good health. Some clones in this sample may be carry-over from other donors' samples.

V gene TRBV27 combines with J gene TRBJ2-7, with TRBD2 as a possible D gene (5 bases). Trimming removed 4 bases from V and 6 bases from J, with 16 bases in between. The CDR3 extends over 14 amino acids. Per germline, CDR1 MNHEY and CDR2 SMNVEV (reference sequence). CDR3 residues: CASSSGEGLFEQYF. CDR3 nucleotides: TGTGCCAGCAGTTCCGGAGAGGGCCTTTTCGAGCAGTACTTC.

This chain uses TRBV7-8 with TRBJ1-2; TRBD1 matches at 9 bases. Unmatched junction bases numbered 12, after V lost 4 bases and J lost 9 bases. Germline loops: CDR1 SGHVS, CDR2 FQNEAQ. This CDR3 contains 15 residues. The CDR3: CASSWGSGTGSRYTF. The CDR3 region has the DNA TGTGCCAGCAGCTGGGGGTCCGGGACAGGGTCTCGCTACACCTTC.

This clone has at least ten counts. J is TRBJ1-1 and V is TRBV30, with D possibly TRBD1 on 5 matching bases. This CDR3 has 12 amino acids. Trimming cost V 2 bases and J 4 bases, with 8 bases left between them. Germline CDR1 and CDR2: GTSNPN and SVGIG (reference sequence). The CDR3 is CAWSRGGTEAFF. CDR3 bases: TGTGCCTGGAGTAGGGGAGGCACTGAAGCTTTCTTT. Using reference TRBV30 and TRBJ1-1 for the parts outside the CDR3, the full variable domain is SQTIHQWPATLVQPVGSPLSLECTVEGTSNPNLYWYRQAAGRGLQLLFYSVGIGQISSEVPQNLSASRPQDRQFILSSKKLLLSDSGFYLCAWSRGGTEAFFGQGTRLTVV.

This clone was counted once. The chain joins TRBV5-1 to TRBJ2-7; D remains unclear. CDR1 and CDR2 from the germline V gene are SGHRS and YFSETQ. This CDR3 has 13 amino acids. The V end was cut by 5 bases, the J end by 3 bases, with 12 bases between. The CDR3 region has the DNA TGCGCCAGCAGTCCGGCGGAGATCTACGAGCAGTACTTC. Amino acid sequence: CASSPAEIYEQYF.

The chain uses TRBV5-6 and TRBJ1-1; D gene unclear. Germline V lookup: CDR1 SGHDT, CDR2 YYEEEE. Deletions cut 9 bases from V and 3 bases from J, with 15 bases between. The CDR3 sequence is 13 residues long. In nucleotides, the CDR3 is TGTGCCACCCAACCGGTCGGGTACACTGAAGCTTTCTTT. Amino acids: CATQPVGYTEAFF.

The chain joins TRBV28 to TRBJ2-1; 7 bases fit TRBD2. The CDR3 extends over 13 amino acids. The ends lost 7 bases at V and 7 bases at J; junction bases unmatched: 7. Germline V gene sequence: CDR1 MDHEN, CDR2 SYDVKM. CDR3 amino acids: CASNLGRGNEQFF. CDR3 coding DNA: TGTGCCAGCAACCTTGGGCGGGGGAATGAGCAGTTCTTC.

This clone was detected only a few times. The chain combines TRBV28 with TRBJ2-7; 10 nucleotides agree with TRBD2. Trimming took 2 bases from V and 5 from J; bases not matched to a gene: 6. CDR3 length: 15 residues. Germline values: CDR1 MDHEN, CDR2 SYDVKM. This CDR3 reads CASSLGAGGPHEQYF. The CDR3 nucleotides read TGTGCCAGCAGTTTAGGAGCGGGAGGGCCCCACGAGCAGTACTTC.

CDR3 bases: TGTGCCTGGAGTGTACGGATTTATACTACTGAAGCTTTCTTT. This gives the protein CAWSVRIYTTEAFF. The rearrangement uses TRBV30 and TRBJ1-1, with no clear D. Germline values: CDR1 GTSNPN, CDR2 SVGIG (reference sequence). The CDR3 has 14 residues. Trimming took 0 bases from V and 5 from J, leaving 13 bases between them.

Notes on this clone: With only one base between it and a far larger clone, this is likely a read error. This rearrangement joins TRBV5-6 to TRBJ2-3, with D hard to call. The CDR3 consists of 11 residues. Trimming left V 3 bases short and J 2 bases short, with 1 base between. CDR1 is SGHDT and CDR2 is YYEEEE in the germline V gene. DNA of the CDR3: TGTGCCAGCAGCTACACAGATACGCAGTATTTT. Its translation: CASSYTDTQYF.

This clone turned up a few times. J is TRBJ2-7 and V is TRBV13; the D call may be TRBD1 or TRBD2 (5 bases each). V was clipped by 7 bases and J by 5 bases, with 18 bases between them. CDR3 length equals 14 residues. Germline V gives CDR1 PRHDT, CDR2 FYEKMQ (reference sequence). This CDR3 is CASTQRGPVDEQYF. CDR3 DNA sequence: TGTGCCAGCACCCAGAGGGGCCCTGTGGACGAGCAGTACTTC.

The chain couples TRBV9 to TRBJ2-1; the D gene is possibly TRBD1 (6 bases). This CDR3 region has 13 residues. In germline, CDR1 is SGDLS, CDR2 YYNGEE. V lost 4 bases and J 6 bases, leaving 11 bases between the germline ends. CDR3 residues: CASSPGVSNEQFF. CDR3 DNA: TGTGCCAGCAGCCCAGGGGTGAGCAATGAGCAGTTCTTC.

This CDR3 reads CASSREFPPLSGANVLTF. The CDR3 bases are TGTGCCAGCAGCAGGGAGTTTCCCCCTCTCTCTGGGGCCAACGTCCTGACTTTC. V is TRBV21-1 and J is TRBJ2-6; whether TRBD2, the table's D call, matches the DNA was not checked. TRBV21-1 is flagged as a pseudogene. This CDR3 contains 18 residues.

The chain has TRBV14 and TRBJ1-1; perhaps TRBD1 as D (5 bases). The germline V gene has CDR1 SGHDN and CDR2 FVKESK. The ends were cut back, 3 bases at V and 2 bases at J, with 13 bases in the middle. The CDR3 has 15 amino acids. DNA of the CDR3: TGTGCCAGCAGCCACCTCGGGCAGGGAAACACTGAAGCTTTCTTT. Translated: CASSHLGQGNTEAFF.

For this clone: This specimen includes other DNA sequences encoding the same CDR3. The rearrangement links TRBV7-9 to TRBJ2-5; D unclear. V was shortened by 3 bases and J by 1 base, with 6 bases between the two germline ends. Germline CDR1 SEHNR, CDR2 FQNEAQ (reference sequence). This CDR3 has 13 amino acids. CDR3 DNA: TGTGCCAGCAGCTTGCAGGCCCAAGAGACCCAGTACTTC. It translates to CASSLQAQETQYF.

The chain is built from TRBV5-1 and TRBJ2-7; TRBD2 matches at 7 bases. This CDR3 is built from 13 residues. J was trimmed by 6 bases and V by 0 bases; bases with no gene match: 3. Germline V gene lookup returns CDR1 SGHRS and CDR2 YFSETQ. The CDR3 is CASSLGAGVEQYF. Here the CDR3 DNA reads TGCGCCAGCAGCTTGGGGGCGGGAGTCGAGCAGTACTTC.

The chain employs TRBV2 and TRBJ1-1, with D perhaps matching TRBD1 (6 bases). CDR1 SNHLY and CDR2 FYNNEI come from the germline V gene. The CDR3 totals 15 residues. V was cut by 6 bases and J by 1 base, with 15 bases left in between. CDR3 bases: TGTGCCAGCAGCCAGTCGACAGGTCGGAACACTGAAGCTTTCTTT. It encodes CASSQSTGRNTEAFF.

The chain joins TRBV11-2 to TRBJ2-7; the D gene is possibly TRBD1 (7 bases). This CDR3 comprises 15 residues. Germline V gives CDR1 SGHAT, CDR2 FQNNGV. Deletions cut 5 bases from V and 1 base from J, with 15 bases between. CDR3 residues: CASSPEGRGSYEQYF. The CDR3 DNA sequence: TGTGCCAGCAGCCCGGAGGGCAGGGGGTCCTACGAGCAGTACTTC.

The table lists this clone with a few counts. The V and J genes are TRBV5-6 and TRBJ1-2, with D tentatively TRBD1 (5 bases). The germline V gene encodes CDR1 SGHDT and CDR2 YYEEEE. This CDR3 region has 14 residues. V was pared by 4 bases and J by 4 bases, with 14 bases between. CDR3 DNA: TGTGCCAGCAGCCGTTGGGGGGTCGCCTATGGCTACACCTTC. This encodes CASSRWGVAYGYTF.